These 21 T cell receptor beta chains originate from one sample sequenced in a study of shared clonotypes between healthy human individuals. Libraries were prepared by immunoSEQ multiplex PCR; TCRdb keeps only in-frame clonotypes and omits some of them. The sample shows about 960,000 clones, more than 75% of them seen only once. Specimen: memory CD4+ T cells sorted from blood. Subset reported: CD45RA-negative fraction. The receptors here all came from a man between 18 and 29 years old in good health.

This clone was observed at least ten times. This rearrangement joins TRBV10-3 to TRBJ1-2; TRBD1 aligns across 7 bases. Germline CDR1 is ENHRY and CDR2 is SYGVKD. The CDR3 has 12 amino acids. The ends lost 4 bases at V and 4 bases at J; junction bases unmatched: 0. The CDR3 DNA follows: TGTGCCATCAGTGGGGACAGCTATGGCTACACCTTC. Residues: CAISGDSYGYTF.

The CDR3 nucleotides are TGTGCCAGCAGTGACAGGGGAGGGTACGAGCAGTACTTC. As protein: CASSDRGGYEQYF. The genes are TRBV6-6 and TRBJ2-7; D perhaps matches TRBD1 (8 bases). Deletions cut 5 bases from V and 4 bases from J, with 12 bases between. This CDR3 has 13 residues. The V gene's germline CDR1 is MNHNY and CDR2 SVGAGI (reference sequence).

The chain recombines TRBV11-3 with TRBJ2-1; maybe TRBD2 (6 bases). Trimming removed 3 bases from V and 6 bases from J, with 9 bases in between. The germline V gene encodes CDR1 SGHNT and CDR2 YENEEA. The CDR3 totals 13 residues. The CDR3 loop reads CASSFISGNEQFF. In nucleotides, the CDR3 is TGTGCCAGCAGCTTCATTAGCGGCAATGAGCAGTTCTTC.

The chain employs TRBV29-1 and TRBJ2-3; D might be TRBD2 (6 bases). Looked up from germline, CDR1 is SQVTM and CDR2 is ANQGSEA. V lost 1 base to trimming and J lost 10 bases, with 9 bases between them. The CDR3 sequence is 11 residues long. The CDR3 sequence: CSVEAGGPQYF. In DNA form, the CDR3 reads TGCAGCGTTGAAGCCGGAGGGCCGCAGTATTTT.

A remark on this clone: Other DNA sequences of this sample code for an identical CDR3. CDR3 in amino acids: CASSVGTSGYNEQFF. CDR3 bases: TGTGCCAGCAGCGTGGGGACTAGCGGGTACAATGAGCAGTTCTTC. The chain uses TRBV9 and TRBJ2-1, with 12 bases matching TRBD2. The V and J ends lost 2 bases and 4 bases, in that order; junction bases with no gene match: 1. Per the germline V gene, CDR1 is SGDLS and CDR2 is YYNGEE. The CDR3 runs 15 residues.

This CDR3 reads CASSLAGRRSTGELFF. The CDR3 DNA is TGCGCCAGCAGCTTGGCAGGCCGCAGAAGCACCGGGGAGCTGTTTTTT. The chain has TRBV5-1 and TRBJ2-2; D is uncertain. Trimming left V 0 bases short and J 4 bases short, with 13 bases between. The CDR3 is made up of 16 amino acids. Germline CDR1 SGHRS, CDR2 YFSETQ.

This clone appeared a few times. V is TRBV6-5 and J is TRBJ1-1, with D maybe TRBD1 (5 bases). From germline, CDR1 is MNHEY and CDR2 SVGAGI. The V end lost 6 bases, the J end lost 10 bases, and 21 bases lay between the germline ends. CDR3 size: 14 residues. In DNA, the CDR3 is TGTGCCAGCAGACCCGGGACGGGAACAATAGGAGCTTTCTTT. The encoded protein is CASRPGTGTIGAFF.

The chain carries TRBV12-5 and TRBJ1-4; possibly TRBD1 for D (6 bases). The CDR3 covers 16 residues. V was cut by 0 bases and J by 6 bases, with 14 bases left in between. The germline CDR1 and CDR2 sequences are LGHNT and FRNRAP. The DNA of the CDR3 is TGTGCTAGTGGTTTGGTACCCTCCGGGGGGCATGAAAAACTGTTTTTT. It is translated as CASGLVPSGGHEKLFF.

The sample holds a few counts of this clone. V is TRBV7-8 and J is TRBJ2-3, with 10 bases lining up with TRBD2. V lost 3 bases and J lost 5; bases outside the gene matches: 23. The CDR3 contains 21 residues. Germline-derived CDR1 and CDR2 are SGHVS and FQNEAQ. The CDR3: CASSLTGDWSGRAGVRDTQYF. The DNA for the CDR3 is TGTGCCAGCAGCTTGACCGGGGACTGGAGCGGGAGGGCCGGAGTACGAGATACGCAGTATTTT. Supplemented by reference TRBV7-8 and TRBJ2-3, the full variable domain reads GAGVSQSPRYKVAKRGQDVALRCDPISGHVSLFWYQQALGQGPEFLTYFQNEAQLDKSGLPSDRFFAERPEGSVSTLKIQRTQQEDSAVYLCASSLTGDWSGRAGVRDTQYFGPGTRLTVL.

CDR3 sequence reads: CASSIAGTVFPSGANVLTF. In DNA form, the CDR3 reads TGTGCCAGTAGTATAGCCGGGACAGTCTTTCCCTCTGGGGCCAACGTCCTGACTTTC. V and J are TRBV19 and TRBJ2-6; 7 nucleotides match TRBD1. J gave up 0 bases and V 1 base, and 9 bases lay outside the gene matches. This CDR3 has 19 residues. Germline values: CDR1 LNHDA, CDR2 SQIVND (reference sequence). Full variable domain (missing parts from reference TRBV19 and TRBJ2-6): DGGITQSPKYLFRKEGQNVTLSCEQNLNHDAMYWYRQDPGQGLRLIYYSQIVNDFQKGDIAEGYSVSREKKESFPLTVTSAQKNPTAFYLCASSIAGTVFPSGANVLTFGAGSRLTVL.

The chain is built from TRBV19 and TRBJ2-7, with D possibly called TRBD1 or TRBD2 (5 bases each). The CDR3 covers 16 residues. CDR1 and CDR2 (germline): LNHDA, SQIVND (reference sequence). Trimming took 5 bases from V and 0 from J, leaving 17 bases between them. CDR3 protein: CASSQKLGTGSYEQYF. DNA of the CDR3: TGTGCCAGTAGTCAGAAACTTGGGACCGGCTCCTACGAGCAGTACTTC.

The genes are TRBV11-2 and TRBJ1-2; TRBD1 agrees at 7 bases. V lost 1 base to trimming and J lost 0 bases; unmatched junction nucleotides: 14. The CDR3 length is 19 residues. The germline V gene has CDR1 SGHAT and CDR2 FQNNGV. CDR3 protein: CASSLGLNPTGDSNYGYTF. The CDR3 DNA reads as TGTGCCAGCAGCTTAGGGCTCAATCCCACAGGGGACTCTAACTATGGCTACACCTTC.

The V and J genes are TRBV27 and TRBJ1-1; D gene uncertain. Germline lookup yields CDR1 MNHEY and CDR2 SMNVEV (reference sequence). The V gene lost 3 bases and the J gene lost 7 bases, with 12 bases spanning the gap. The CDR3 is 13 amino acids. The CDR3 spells CASSLGGAREAFF. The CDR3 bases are TGTGCCAGCAGTTTGGGTGGTGCCCGTGAAGCTTTCTTT.

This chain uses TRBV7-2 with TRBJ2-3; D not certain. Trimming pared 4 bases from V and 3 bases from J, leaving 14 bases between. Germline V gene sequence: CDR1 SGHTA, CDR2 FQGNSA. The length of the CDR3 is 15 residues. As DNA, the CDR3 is TGTGCCAGCAGCTGGATCTTCCTGGGGACAGATACGCAGTATTTT. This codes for CASSWIFLGTDTQYF.

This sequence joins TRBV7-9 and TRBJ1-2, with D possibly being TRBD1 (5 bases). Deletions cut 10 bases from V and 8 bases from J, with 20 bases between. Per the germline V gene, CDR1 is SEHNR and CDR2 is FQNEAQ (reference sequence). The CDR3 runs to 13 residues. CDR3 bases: TGTGCCACCATTCTCTGGGGCGGTTCCGGCTACACCTTC. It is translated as CATILWGGSGYTF.

CDR3 sequence (DNA): TGTGCCATCAGGACAGGAGAAGAGACCCAGTACTTC. This encodes CAIRTGEETQYF. The chain recombines TRBV10-3 with TRBJ2-5, with D possibly TRBD1 on 6 matching bases. The V gene lost 6 bases and the J gene lost 3 bases, with 8 bases spanning the gap. Germline-derived CDR1 and CDR2 are ENHRY and SYGVKD. This CDR3 has 12 residues.

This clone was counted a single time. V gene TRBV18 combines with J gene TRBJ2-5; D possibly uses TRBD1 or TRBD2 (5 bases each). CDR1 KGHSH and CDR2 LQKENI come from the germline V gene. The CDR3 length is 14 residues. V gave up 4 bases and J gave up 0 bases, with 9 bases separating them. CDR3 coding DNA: TGTGCCAGCTCACGTCCGGGACACCAAGAGACCCAGTACTTC. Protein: CASSRPGHQETQYF.

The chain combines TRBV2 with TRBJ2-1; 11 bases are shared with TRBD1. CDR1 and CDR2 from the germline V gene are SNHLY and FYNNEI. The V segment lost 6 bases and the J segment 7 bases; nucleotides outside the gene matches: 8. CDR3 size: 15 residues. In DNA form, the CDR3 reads TGTGCCAGCAGGCCCAGGACAGGGGGCTTTAATGAGCAGTTCTTC. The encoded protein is CASRPRTGGFNEQFF. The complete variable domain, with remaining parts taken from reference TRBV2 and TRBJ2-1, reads EPEVTQTPSHQVTQMGQEVILRCVPISNHLYFYWYRQILGQKVEFLVSFYNNEISEKSEIFDDQFSVERPDGSNFTLKIRSTKLEDSAMYFCASRPRTGGFNEQFFGPGTRLTVL.

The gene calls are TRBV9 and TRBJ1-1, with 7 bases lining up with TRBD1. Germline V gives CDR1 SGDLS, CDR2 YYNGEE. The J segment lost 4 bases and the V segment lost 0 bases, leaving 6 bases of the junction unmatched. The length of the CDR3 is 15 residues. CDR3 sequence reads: CASSVAGTVGTEAFF. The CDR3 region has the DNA TGTGCCAGCAGCGTAGCTGGGACAGTAGGCACTGAAGCTTTCTTT.

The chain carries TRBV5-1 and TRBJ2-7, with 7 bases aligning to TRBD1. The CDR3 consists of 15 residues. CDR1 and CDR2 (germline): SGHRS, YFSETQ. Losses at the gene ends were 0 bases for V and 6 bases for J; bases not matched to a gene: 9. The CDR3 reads CASSLAARGTGEQYF. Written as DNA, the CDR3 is TGCGCCAGCAGCTTGGCCGCCAGGGGGACCGGCGAGCAGTACTTC. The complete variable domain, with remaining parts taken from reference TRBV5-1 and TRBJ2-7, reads KAGVTQTPRYLIKTRGQQVTLSCSPISGHRSVSWYQQTPGQGLQFLFEYFSETQRNKGNFPGRFSGRQFSNSRSEMNVSTLELGDSALYLCASSLAARGTGEQYFGPGTRLTVT.

In nucleotides, the CDR3 is TGTGCCAGCAGTTTAGGCGGCAGGACGCACACTGAAGCTTTCTTT. The encoded protein is CASSLGGRTHTEAFF. The chain links TRBV28 to TRBJ1-1; D call uncertain. This CDR3 spans 15 amino acids. V was clipped by 2 bases and J by 3 bases, with 13 bases between them. Germline V gene lookup returns CDR1 MDHEN and CDR2 SYDVKM.